This is a list of T cell receptor beta chains from one sample in a study of cytomegalovirus exposure and HLA in healthy donors. Sequencing was performed with immunoSEQ multiplex PCR; in TCRdb, only in-frame clones are kept and a portion is missing. The sample has fewer than 90,000 clones; approximately 71% are singletons. Sequenced sample: PBMCs. All receptors come from a man under 40 in good health and CMV-seronegative. Both conserved end residues are part of each CDR3. A D gene is named only where the DNA matches it firmly. Where a row states a size, it is once, few, many or the class of an expanded clone; other rows omit it.

cdr3_nt cdr3_aa v_call d_call clone_size j_call
TGTGCCAGCAGCCCCGGGATCCACGAGCAGTACTTC CASSPGIHEQYF TRBV4-2 - - TRBJ2-7
TGTGCCAGCAGTCGAGATTCTCTAGCCAAAAACATTCAGTACTTC CASSRDSLAKNIQYF TRBV28 - - TRBJ2-4
TGTGCCAGCAGCGACGGACAGCAAAACACTGAAGCTTTCTTT CASSDGQQNTEAFF TRBV6-1 - few TRBJ1-1
TGTGCCAGCAGCTCCACTGCAGTCAGGCCTGAGCAGTTCTTC CASSSTAVRPEQFF TRBV7-6 - - TRBJ2-1
TGTGCCAGTAGCCGACTAGCGAACTACAATGAGCAGTTCTTC CASSRLANYNEQFF TRBV19 TRBD2 - TRBJ2-1
TGTGCCAGCAGCCAAGGCACAGGGCCTGGAAACACCATATATTTT CASSQGTGPGNTIYF TRBV5-4 - - TRBJ1-3
TGTGCCAGCAGTTTCGTTTTTGTTAGCAGAGCCACTACAACTAATGAAAAACTGTTTTTT CASSFVFVSRATTTNEKLFF TRBV28 - - TRBJ1-4
TGTGCCAGCAGCGCGGGCAGGGGTGGCTACACCTTC CASSAGRGGYTF TRBV7-9 - - TRBJ1-2
TGTGCCAGCAGTTCCCCGGCGGGGACTAGCAATTCCGAGCAGTACTTC CASSSPAGTSNSEQYF TRBV28 TRBD2 - TRBJ2-7
TGTGCCAGCAGTGCGAGGACTATGGGAAAGAATGAGCAGTTCTTC CASSARTMGKNEQFF TRBV6-1 - - TRBJ2-1
TGTGCCAGCAGCTTCGGACAACCCGGGGAAAAACTGTTTTTT CASSFGQPGEKLFF TRBV7-9 - - TRBJ1-4
TGTGCCAGCAGCCGGGGACAGCACCAAGAGACCCAGTACTTC CASSRGQHQETQYF TRBV7-2 TRBD1 - TRBJ2-5
TGTGCCAGCAGCTTGGCAGGGACAGGGGGCTACAATGAGCAGTTCTTC CASSLAGTGGYNEQFF TRBV5-6 TRBD1 - TRBJ2-1
TGTGCCAGCTCACCCGGGACAGGGGGCAAGATGGGCGGCTACACCTTC CASSPGTGGKMGGYTF TRBV18 TRBD1 - TRBJ1-2
TGTGCCAGTAGTATAACAGGAACCTACGAGCAGTACTTC CASSITGTYEQYF TRBV19 - - TRBJ2-7
TGTGCCAGCAGCCCTTCCCGTGCAACTAATGAAAAACTGTTTTTT CASSPSRATNEKLFF TRBV7-2 - - TRBJ1-4
TGTGCCAGCAGTAAAGGACAGGGTCTTTGGAATTCACCCCTCCACTTT CASSKGQGLWNSPLHF TRBV6-1 TRBD1 once TRBJ1-6
TGTGCCAGCAGCTTAGGCCAGGGGCACACAGATACGCAGTATTTT CASSLGQGHTDTQYF TRBV11-2 - - TRBJ2-3
TGTGCCAGCAGCCCCTGGACAGACAACACCGGGGAGCTGTTTTTT CASSPWTDNTGELFF TRBV13 - - TRBJ2-2
TGCGCCAGCAGCCCGACAGAGATCAATGGCTACACCTTC CASSPTEINGYTF TRBV5-1 - - TRBJ1-2
TGCGCCAGCAGCCAAGAACCAGCGGGGGCCGGAACAGATACGCAGTATTTT CASSQEPAGAGTDTQYF TRBV4-1 TRBD2 - TRBJ2-3
TGCGCCAGCAGTCAGTCCCAAGGGTTATGGCGGGAGACCACCGGGGAGCTGTTTTTT CASSQSQGLWRETTGELFF TRBV23-1 TRBD2 once TRBJ2-2
TGTGCCAGCGTGCGACAGCGGGGAACTTACGAGCAGTACTTC CASVRQRGTYEQYF TRBV2 TRBD2 once TRBJ2-7
TGTGCCAGCAGTTACGCCGACAGGGCGAGGGAAAAACTGTTTTTT CASSYADRAREKLFF TRBV6-4 TRBD1 - TRBJ1-4
TGTGCCATCAGTGAGGGTAGGGAGGACTATGGCTACACCTTC CAISEGREDYGYTF TRBV10-3 - - TRBJ1-2
TGTGCCAGCAGTGAAAGGCAGGGGGCCTATGGCTACACCTTC CASSERQGAYGYTF TRBV6-1 TRBD1 - TRBJ1-2
TGTGCCAGTAGTCCCCGACAGGGGGCGAACAATGAGCAGTTCTTC CASSPRQGANNEQFF TRBV19 TRBD1 - TRBJ2-1
TGTGCCAGCAGCCTGTATACAGGGGAAAACACCGGGGAGCTGTTTTTT CASSLYTGENTGELFF TRBV5-6 TRBD1 - TRBJ2-2
TGCGCCAGCAGCCAAGCTCCAGGGCGCCCTGAAGCTTTCTTT CASSQAPGRPEAFF TRBV4-1 - few TRBJ1-1
TGTGCCAGCATATCCTCGGACAGGGGTTACGAGCAGTACTTC CASISSDRGYEQYF TRBV27 TRBD1 - TRBJ2-7
TGTGCCAGCAGCTTAGCTAAGGAGTTCACCGGGGAGCTGTTTTTT CASSLAKEFTGELFF TRBV7-8 - - TRBJ2-2
TGTGCCAGCAGCTCGACTAGTTCTGACGAGCAGTACTTC CASSSTSSDEQYF TRBV7-6 - few TRBJ2-7
TGTGCCAGCAGCTTAGACCCCCCGGGACAGTACCAAGAGACCCAGTACTTC CASSLDPPGQYQETQYF TRBV7-2 TRBD1 - TRBJ2-5
TGTGCCAGCAGTGACTCTAGCGGGTCCTACAATGAGCAGTTCTTC CASSDSSGSYNEQFF TRBV6-5 TRBD2 few TRBJ2-1
TGTGCCAGCAGTGAAACAGCTTTCTCCTACGAGCAGTACTTC CASSETAFSYEQYF TRBV2 - - TRBJ2-7
TGTGCCAGCAGGGTAGCCTCACGCCTTGGCTACACCTTC CASRVASRLGYTF TRBV6-6 - - TRBJ1-2
TGTGCCAGCAGCTTGGGATTCGGACAGAGAAATTCACCCCTCCACTTT CASSLGFGQRNSPLHF TRBV5-4 - - TRBJ1-6